What follows are 9 T cell receptor beta chains derived from one specimen sequenced in a study of shared clonotypes between healthy human individuals. Profiled with immunoSEQ multiplex PCR; TCRdb holds only in-frame clones, not every one. Here the sample spans about 2.4 million clones, over 85% being singletons. The specimen sequenced was naive CD4+ T cells from PBMCs. Specified subset: CD45RA+ positively selected. These receptors were collected from a man aged 18-30 years in good health. Some clones in this sample may be carry-over from other donors' samples.

The chain couples TRBV6-5 to TRBJ2-7; TRBD1 or TRBD2 may be the D gene (5 bases each). The germline CDR1 and CDR2 sequences are MNHEY and SVGAGI. V lost 0 bases and J 5 bases, leaving 17 bases between the germline ends. CDR3 length equals 16 residues. CDR3 DNA sequence: TGTGCCAGCAGTTACTCGGTCCGTGGGGGTCCCCACGAGCAGTACTTC. It codes for CASSYSVRGGPHEQYF.

The chain is built from TRBV5-1 and TRBJ1-1, with 8 nucleotides matching TRBD1. J was trimmed by 5 bases and V by 1 base; bases with no gene match: 7. Germline V gene lookup returns CDR1 SGHRS and CDR2 YFSETQ. The CDR3 totals 15 residues. CDR3 region: CASSLSTGGRTEAFF. CDR3 coding DNA: TGCGCCAGCAGCTTGTCCACAGGGGGGCGGACTGAAGCTTTCTTT.

The chain joins TRBV28 to TRBJ2-6; unclear D gene. This CDR3 region has 13 residues. With 10 bases removed from V and 0 bases from J, the gap between germline ends came to 7 bases. Germline lookup yields CDR1 MDHEN and CDR2 SYDVKM. This CDR3 is CATLVSGANVLTF. For the CDR3, the DNA is TGTGCCACCCTGGTCTCTGGGGCCAACGTCCTGACTTTC. Looking up the rest from reference TRBV28 and TRBJ2-6 gives the full variable domain: DVKVTQSSRYLVKRTGEKVFLECVQDMDHENMFWYRQDPGLGLRLIYFSYDVKMKEKGDIPEGYSVSREKKERFSLILESASTNQTSMYLCATLVSGANVLTFGAGSRLTVL.

This clone has only one observation. The chain combines TRBV5-8 with TRBJ2-3; TRBD2 matches at 10 bases. V shed 0 bases, J shed 6 bases, and the junction held 10 bases outside the gene matches. Per germline, CDR1 SGHTS and CDR2 YDEGEE. The CDR3 runs to 17 residues. This chain's CDR3 is CASSLASTSGVPDTQYF. CDR3 in DNA: TGTGCCAGCAGCTTGGCTTCCACTAGCGGGGTCCCGGATACGCAGTATTTT.

The chain recombines TRBV2 with TRBJ2-7; 10 bases line up with TRBD2. CDR1 and CDR2 from the germline V gene are SNHLY and FYNNEI. The CDR3 totals 17 residues. With 3 bases clipped from V and 5 bases from J, the junction kept 13 bases outside the gene matches. The CDR3 loop reads CASSDFGRLAGEDEQYF. The CDR3 DNA sequence: TGTGCCAGCAGTGATTTCGGGAGGCTAGCGGGAGAGGACGAGCAGTACTTC.

The chain is built from TRBV7-2 and TRBJ2-1, with 15 bases lining up with TRBD2. With 5 bases clipped from V and 10 bases from J, the junction kept 6 bases outside the gene matches. The V gene's germline CDR1 is SGHTA and CDR2 FQGNSA. The CDR3 has 15 amino acids. CDR3 DNA: TGTGCCAGCAGCATAGGACTAGCGGGAGGGTCCGAGCAGTTCTTC. It encodes CASSIGLAGGSEQFF.

The J gene is TRBJ2-7, the V gene TRBV11-2; TRBD1 aligns across 8 bases. The CDR3 has 17 residues. Trimming removed 4 bases from V and 2 bases from J; junction bases left unmatched: 13. Germline assignment: CDR1 SGHAT and CDR2 FQNNGV. The DNA of the CDR3 is TGTGCCAGCAGCTCCCGGGCCCCGGGACAGGTAACCTACGAGCAGTACTTC. The encoded protein is CASSSRAPGQVTYEQYF.

The chain is built from TRBV6-1 and TRBJ2-2; D possibly corresponds to TRBD1 (6 bases). Germline V gene data show CDR1 as MNHNS and CDR2 as SASEGT. Trimming took off 6 bases at V and 1 base at J, with 12 bases between the two ends. The CDR3 is made up of 15 amino acids. The CDR3, as DNA: TGTGCCAGCAGGAGAGAACAGGGGAACACCGGGGAGCTGTTTTTT. Translation gives CASRREQGNTGELFF.

The V and J genes are TRBV25-1 and TRBJ2-3; tentatively, D is TRBD1 (6 bases). Germline V CDR1 and CDR2: MGHDK, SYGVNS. The length of the CDR3 is 16 residues. V lost 1 base and J 3 bases, leaving 14 bases between the germline ends. CDR3 region: CASSELSGARTDTQYF. CDR3 sequence (DNA): TGTGCCAGCAGTGAATTGTCAGGGGCGAGGACAGATACGCAGTATTTT.